Each of the 19 T cell receptor beta chains below was sequenced from the same sample in a study of beta chain features in type 1 diabetes. The study's findings and limits: Moderate yet significant TCRB CDR3 shortening was seen in Type 1 diabetes patients in all four CD4+ subsets.

Sequencing targeted expressed TCRB transcripts, as all isolated RNA had been reverse transcribed. Using immunoSEQ multiplex PCR, the repertoire was profiled, and TCRdb retains in-frame clones only, with some absent. Seen here are roughly 730,000 clones, about an eighth observed once, and the top ten hold less than 0.025%. No antigen is known for these receptors. The material sequenced was naive CD4+ T cells from blood. Every receptor here comes from a man aged 18-30 years with type 1 diabetes.

The CDR3, as DNA: TGTGCCAGCAGCGTAGTCGGAGAGGCGGACACTGAAGCTTTCTTT. Its translation is CASSVVGEADTEAFF. The chain is built from TRBV9 and TRBJ1-1; no definite D call. The V end was cut by 0 bases, the J end by 3 bases, with 12 bases between. The CDR3 runs 15 residues. Germline V lookup: CDR1 SGDLS, CDR2 YYNGEE.

This clone has more than one count but fewer than ten. CDR3 in amino acids: CASSLAAGRDDEQYF. The CDR3 DNA is TGTGCCAGCAGCTTGGCGGCGGGACGGGACGACGAGCAGTACTTC. The chain is built from TRBV5-4 and TRBJ2-7; perhaps TRBD2 as D (6 bases). This CDR3 region has 15 residues. Deletions cut 0 bases from V and 5 bases from J, with 15 bases between. The germline gives CDR1 SGHNT, CDR2 YYREEE (reference sequence).

Only a few counts were recorded for this clone. The chain recombines TRBV9 with TRBJ2-1, with D perhaps given as TRBD1 or TRBD2 (5 bases each). This CDR3 has 15 amino acids. V dropped 3 bases and J dropped 5 bases, with 15 bases sitting between them. Looked up from germline, CDR1 is SGDLS and CDR2 is YYNGEE. The CDR3 bases are TGTGCCAGCAGCGGCGCCGGGACGACCCACAATGAGCAGTTCTTC. Protein: CASSGAGTTHNEQFF.

This chain connects TRBV9 to TRBJ2-3; tentative D call: TRBD1 (5 bases). Looked up from germline, CDR1 is SGDLS and CDR2 is YYNGEE. The ends were cut back, 3 bases at V and 4 bases at J, with 9 bases in the middle. The CDR3 contains 13 residues. This CDR3 is CASSAQGPDTQYF. The CDR3 nucleotides read TGTGCCAGCAGCGCTCAGGGCCCAGATACGCAGTATTTT.

This clone was recorded a few times. This rearrangement joins TRBV18 to TRBJ2-2, with TRBD2 as a possible D gene (6 bases). CDR1 is KGHSH and CDR2 is LQKENI in the germline V gene. The V and J ends lost 6 bases and 1 base respectively, with 12 bases between them. The CDR3 is 15 residues long. In nucleotides, the CDR3 is TGTGCCAGCTCCCAGGGACTGTTGAACACCGGGGAGCTGTTTTTT. Translation: CASSQGLLNTGELFF.

The rearrangement links TRBV7-9 to TRBJ2-7, with D maybe TRBD1 (5 bases). With 0 bases removed from V and 5 bases from J, the gap between germline ends came to 14 bases. The CDR3 is made up of 15 amino acids. Germline V CDR1 and CDR2: SEHNR, FQNEAQ (reference sequence). For the CDR3, the DNA is TGTGCCAGCAGCTTAGCTCAGGGTATATCCCACGAGCAGTACTTC. It codes for CASSLAQGISHEQYF.

This clone was seen more than once but under ten times. The chain is built from TRBV2 and TRBJ2-4; no clear D gene. Germline V CDR1 and CDR2: SNHLY, FYNNEI. This CDR3 spans 16 amino acids. The ends were cut back, 5 bases at V and 0 bases at J, with 14 bases in the middle. The CDR3 DNA is TGTGCCAGCAGTCGGACGATGGGGTTAGCCAAAAACATTCAGTACTTC. Residues: CASSRTMGLAKNIQYF.

Regarding this clone: The same CDR3 is also encoded by other DNA sequences in this sample. The J gene is TRBJ1-1, the V gene TRBV9; D is unresolved. The V end was cut by 0 bases, the J end by 2 bases, with 5 bases between. Germline lookup yields CDR1 SGDLS and CDR2 YYNGEE. The CDR3 loop spans 13 amino acids. As DNA, the CDR3 is TGTGCCAGCAGCGTAGACCTTAACACTGAAGCTTTCTTT. Amino acids: CASSVDLNTEAFF.

V and J are TRBV2 and TRBJ1-2, with D possibly being TRBD1 (6 bases). CDR1 and CDR2 (germline): SNHLY, FYNNEI. V was clipped by 5 bases and J by 8 bases, with 12 bases between them. The length of the CDR3 is 12 residues. CDR3 residues: CASSTLDRGYTF. The DNA for the CDR3 is TGTGCCAGCAGTACCCTAGACAGGGGCTACACCTTC.

This chain connects TRBV30 to TRBJ1-2; 7 nucleotides match TRBD1. CDR1 and CDR2 (germline): GTSNPN, SVGIG (reference sequence). The CDR3 has 14 residues. The V segment lost 4 bases and the J segment 4 bases; nucleotides outside the gene matches: 9. The CDR3 coding sequence is TGTGCCTGGACGTTTCAGGGGGTTGGCTATGGCTACACCTTC. This translates into CAWTFQGVGYGYTF.

This clone was seen more than once but under ten times. The rearrangement joins TRBV18 to TRBJ2-4; maybe TRBD2 (5 bases). V shed 3 bases and J shed 6 bases, with 18 bases lying between them. The CDR3 length is 16 residues. From germline, CDR1 is KGHSH and CDR2 LQKENI. The CDR3 loop is CASSPLDGVGGNIQYF. In DNA form, the CDR3 reads TGTGCCAGCTCACCCCTAGACGGGGTCGGTGGAAACATTCAGTACTTC.

This clone was picked up one time. The junction and the germline gene differ at one end; a read error may be behind it. The rearrangement uses TRBV7-9 and TRBJ1-1; D is possibly TRBD1 (6 bases). Germline V gene data show CDR1 as SEHNR and CDR2 as FQNEAQ (reference sequence). The CDR3 totals 11 residues. CDR3 loop: CASTLQGEAFF. Here the CDR3 DNA reads TGTGCCAGCACCTTACAGGGAGAAGCTTTCTTT.

This clone was counted only a few times. The chain has TRBV5-1 and TRBJ2-7; the D call may be TRBD1 or TRBD2 (6 bases each). There are 15 residues in the CDR3. The germline gives CDR1 SGHRS, CDR2 YFSETQ. V lost 0 bases, J lost 0 bases, and 10 bases lay in between. As DNA, the CDR3 is TGCGCCAGCAGCTTGGAAGGGGGGAACTCCTACGAGCAGTACTTC. This gives the protein CASSLEGGNSYEQYF.

In this sample, this clone turned up a few times. The chain uses TRBV30 and TRBJ1-1, with 7 bases lining up with TRBD1. This CDR3 is 15 amino acids long. Germline V CDR1 and CDR2: GTSNPN, SVGIG (reference sequence). Trimming removed 7 bases from V and 1 base from J; junction bases left unmatched: 12. This chain's CDR3 is CASEGGRGKNTEAFF. CDR3 nucleotides: TGTGCCTCCGAGGGGGGCAGGGGGAAGAACACTGAAGCTTTCTTT.

This clone appeared a few times. The V gene is TRBV14, the J gene TRBJ2-7, with 12 bases fitting TRBD1. The CDR3 loop spans 16 amino acids. The germline gives CDR1 SGHDN, CDR2 FVKESK. The ends lost 4 bases at V and 5 bases at J; junction bases unmatched: 9. The CDR3 here is CASSLRPGQGADEQYF. Written as DNA, the CDR3 is TGTGCCAGCAGCCTCAGGCCGGGACAGGGGGCTGACGAGCAGTACTTC.

This clone occurred a few times. The chain recombines TRBV27 with TRBJ2-3; D possibly matches TRBD1 or TRBD2 (5 bases each). The CDR3 spans 15 residues. Between the trimmed V and J ends, which lost 2 bases and 1 base, there was a span of 10 bases. Germline CDR1 MNHEY, CDR2 SMNVEV (reference sequence). CDR3 protein: CASSLMGDGTDTQYF. DNA for the CDR3: TGTGCCAGCAGTTTAATGGGGGACGGCACAGATACGCAGTATTTT.

This clone occurred a few times. The V and J genes are TRBV28 and TRBJ1-1, with D unresolved. The germline CDR1 and CDR2 sequences are MDHEN and SYDVKM. The CDR3 runs to 13 residues. CDR3 loop: CEAHQGKNTEAFF. In nucleotides, the CDR3 is TGTGAGGCGCACCAAGGAAAGAACACTGAAGCTTTCTTT.

The V call is TRBV5-1, the J call TRBJ2-5, with a weak D call TRBD2 (6 bases). Deletions cut 3 bases from V and 2 bases from J, with 14 bases between. Germline V gene lookup returns CDR1 SGHRS and CDR2 YFSETQ. This CDR3 comprises 15 residues. In DNA, the CDR3 is TGCGCCAGCAGCTCGGAGGGACGCCGACAAGAGACCCAGTACTTC. Protein: CASSSEGRRQETQYF.

The gene calls are TRBV19 and TRBJ2-1, with D uncertain. The CDR3 spans 14 residues. V was shortened by 3 bases and J by 4 bases, with 10 bases between the two germline ends. Germline assignment: CDR1 LNHDA and CDR2 SQIVND (reference sequence). The CDR3 nucleotides are TGTGCCAGTAGTATCCTGGGCCCGTACAATGAGCAGTTCTTC. This codes for CASSILGPYNEQFF.